This T cell receptor (beta chain) was sequenced in a study of T cells in tumors after PD-1 blockade. Data came from immunoSEQ multiplex PCR; TCRdb stores just in-frame clones and leaves some out. The sample holds 10,000 to 15,000 clones, 63% seen once. Germline loops: CDR1 MNHNS, CDR2 SASEGT. This CDR3 contains 13 residues. V shed 2 bases and J 12 bases; nucleotides not matched to a gene: 8. In its sample, this clone ranks as medium-sized. The chain is built from TRBV6-1 and TRBJ2-7; TRBD2 matches at 9 bases. Sequencing was performed on tumor tissue, taken before anti-PD-1 treatment. The receptor was isolated from a human donor with cutaneous squamous cell carcinoma. Here the CDR3 reads CASSETGTSTSYF. The CDR3 DNA reads TGTGCCAGCAGTGAAACCGGGACTAGCACTTCGTACTTC.